Listed below are T cell receptor beta chains from one sample, sequenced in a study of cytomegalovirus exposure and HLA in healthy donors. Profiling relied on immunoSEQ multiplex PCR, and the TCRdb table lists in-frame clones only, not all of them. Here the sample spans approximately 210,000 clones, roughly 77% being singletons. The sequenced sample was PBMCs. These receptors were obtained from a male donor in good health and CMV-seropositive. Both conserved end residues are part of each CDR3. The D gene is left open where the match is weak. Size tells how often a clone was seen (once, few, many) or the class of an expanded clone, and some rows leave it out.

d_call | j_call | clone_size | v_call | cdr3_aa | cdr3_nt
TRBD2 | TRBJ2-1 | . | TRBV19 | CASSVASGGADNEQFF | TGTGCCAGTAGTGTCGCTAGCGGGGGGGCCGACAATGAGCAGTTCTTC
. | TRBJ1-1 | . | TRBV5-1 | CASSFSGGNTEAFF | TGCGCCAGCAGCTTCTCCGGGGGAAACACTGAAGCTTTCTTT
TRBD2 | TRBJ2-3 | . | TRBV4-3 | CASSPHPPSGSPDTQYF | TGCGCCAGCAGCCCCCACCCCCCTAGCGGGAGCCCAGATACGCAGTATTTT
TRBD2 | TRBJ2-7 | once | TRBV6-6 | CASSYLAGGLEQYF | TGTGCCAGCAGTTACCTAGCGGGGGGCCTCGAGCAGTACTTC
. | TRBJ1-1 | . | TRBV7-9 | CASSSLPGEGSTEAFF | TGTGCCAGCAGCTCCTTGCCGGGCGAGGGAAGCACTGAAGCTTTCTTT
. | TRBJ1-2 | . | TRBV25-1 | CASSDLGDINGYTF | TGTGCCAGCAGTGATTTAGGGGACATAAATGGCTACACCTTC
. | TRBJ1-5 | . | TRBV6-5 | CASSSGHARQPQHF | TGTGCCAGCAGTTCCGGACACGCGCGTCAGCCCCAGCATTTT
. | TRBJ2-2 | . | TRBV28 | CASRLPGAAGELFF | TGTGCCAGCAGGCTCCCAGGGGCGGCCGGGGAGCTGTTTTTT
TRBD1 | TRBJ1-1 | . | TRBV18 | CASAGQLNTEAFF | TGTGCCAGCGCGGGACAGCTGAACACTGAAGCTTTCTTT
TRBD2 | TRBJ2-7 | . | TRBV5-8 | CASSPGLAGFSYEQYF | TGTGCCAGCAGCCCCGGACTAGCGGGATTCTCCTACGAGCAGTACTTC
. | TRBJ1-1 | . | TRBV6-6 | CASALDSAGTEAFF | TGTGCCAGCGCCCTCGATTCGGCGGGCACTGAAGCTTTCTTT
. | TRBJ2-1 | once | TRBV5-1 | CASSLDLYNEQFF | TGCGCCAGCAGCTTGGACTTATACAATGAGCAGTTCTTC
. | TRBJ2-2 | . | TRBV18 | CASSPRTGELFF | TGTGCCAGCTCACCTCGCACCGGGGAGCTGTTTTTT
. | TRBJ2-7 | . | TRBV7-2 | CASSFLTGNYEQYF | TGTGCCAGCAGCTTTCTAACAGGGAACTACGAGCAGTACTTC
TRBD1 | TRBJ1-2 | . | TRBV19 | CASNRDRDGYTF | TGTGCCAGTAACCGGGACAGGGATGGCTACACCTTC
. | TRBJ1-4 | few | TRBV4-2 | CASSQVGGGLIEKLFF | TGTGCCAGCAGCCAAGTGGGGGGGGGCTTAATCGAAAAACTGTTTTTT
TRBD2 | TRBJ2-7 | . | TRBV12-5 | CASGLVALAENYEQYF | TGTGCTAGTGGTTTGGTAGCGCTAGCGGAAAACTACGAGCAGTACTTC
. | TRBJ1-2 | . | TRBV20-1 | CSATGGYGYTF | TGCAGTGCCACGGGAGGCTATGGCTACACCTTC
. | TRBJ1-4 | . | TRBV15 | CATGQGKGEKLFF | TGTGCCACCGGTCAGGGAAAAGGTGAAAAACTGTTTTTT
. | TRBJ1-5 | . | TRBV18 | CASSRGVGDQPQHF | TGTGCCAGCTCACGCGGGGTGGGGGATCAGCCCCAGCATTTT
. | TRBJ2-5 | . | TRBV7-2 | CASSSRGTQYF | TGTGCCAGCAGCTCGCGAGGGACCCAGTACTTC
. | TRBJ2-1 | . | TRBV9 | CASSVPGFNEQFF | TGTGCCAGCAGCGTGCCGGGGTTCAATGAGCAGTTCTTC
TRBD1 | TRBJ1-1 | . | TRBV9 | CASSDSRTGNTEAFF | TGTGCCAGCAGCGACTCGCGGACAGGGAACACTGAAGCTTTCTTT
TRBD2 | TRBJ2-1 | . | TRBV28 | CASNTIGGGRPGEQFF | TGTGCCAGCAACACGATAGGCGGGGGTCGGCCAGGTGAGCAGTTCTTC
TRBD1 | TRBJ2-3 | . | TRBV19 | CATVDRGGTDTQYF | TGTGCCACGGTCGACAGGGGCGGAACAGATACGCAGTATTTT
. | TRBJ1-1 | . | TRBV5-6 | CASSLFGDNMNTEAFF | TGTGCCAGCAGCTTGTTCGGGGACAACATGAACACTGAAGCTTTCTTT
. | TRBJ1-5 | . | TRBV7-2 | CASSPLGQPQHF | TGTGCCAGCAGCCCCCTCGGTCAGCCCCAGCATTTT
. | TRBJ2-2 | . | TRBV19 | CASSRVLAQRARGELFF | TGTGCCAGTAGTAGAGTATTGGCACAGAGGGCCCGTGGGGAGCTGTTTTTT
TRBD1 | TRBJ1-1 | . | TRBV10-3 | CASGQGGTEAFF | TGTGCCTCGGGACAGGGTGGAACTGAAGCTTTCTTT
TRBD2 | TRBJ2-2 | . | TRBV28 | CASSQTSGMETGELFF | TGTGCCAGCAGCCAAACTAGCGGGATGGAAACCGGGGAGCTGTTTTTT
TRBD1 | TRBJ1-2 | few | TRBV4-1 | CASSQQGVYGYTF | TGCGCCAGCAGCCAACAGGGGGTCTATGGCTACACCTTC
TRBD1 | TRBJ2-7 | . | TRBV30 | CAQGRGTGGSYEQYF | TGTGCCCAGGGGCGGGGGACAGGGGGTTCCTACGAGCAGTACTTC
TRBD2 | TRBJ2-1 | . | TRBV19 | CASRALGSGSSYNEQFF | TGTGCCAGTAGGGCTCTTGGTAGCGGGAGTTCCTACAATGAGCAGTTCTTC
. | TRBJ1-1 | once | TRBV9 | CASSRGGNTEAFF | TGTGCCAGCTCGCGGGGGGGAAACACTGAAGCTTTCTTT
. | TRBJ2-1 | . | TRBV5-6 | CASSGSETYNEQFF | TGTGCCAGCAGCGGTAGCGAAACCTACAATGAGCAGTTCTTC
TRBD1 | TRBJ2-1 | . | TRBV18 | CASSQGQPLLNNEQFF | TGTGCCAGCTCCCAGGGACAGCCACTACTGAACAATGAGCAGTTCTTC
TRBD2 | TRBJ2-7 | . | TRBV18 | CASLDRETSGSLNEQYF | TGTGCCAGCTTAGACAGGGAGACTAGCGGGAGTCTTAACGAGCAGTACTTC
. | TRBJ1-1 | . | TRBV4-2 | CASSPKGSAATEAFF | TGTGCCAGCAGCCCCAAGGGGTCGGCGGCCACTGAAGCTTTCTTT
. | TRBJ2-7 | . | TRBV27 | CASSLPGGYEQYF | TGTGCCAGCAGTTTACCCGGGGGCTACGAGCAGTACTTC
. | TRBJ2-7 | . | TRBV7-8 | CASSPVGSEQYF | TGTGCCAGCAGCCCAGTAGGGAGCGAGCAGTACTTC
TRBD1 | TRBJ1-3 | . | TRBV19 | CASSGQGRSGNTIYF | TGTGCCAGTAGCGGACAGGGCCGCTCTGGAAACACCATATATTTT
TRBD1 | TRBJ1-3 | . | TRBV28 | CASSRQGGNTIYF | TGTGCCAGCAGTCGACAGGGAGGAAACACCATATATTTT
. | TRBJ2-1 | . | TRBV9 | CASRPGPSDEQFF | TGTGCCAGCAGGCCCGGGCCTAGCGATGAGCAGTTCTTC
. | TRBJ1-4 | few | TRBV19 | CASKGMGQPNEKLFF | TGTGCCAGTAAGGGCATGGGACAACCTAATGAAAAACTGTTTTTT
TRBD1 | TRBJ2-5 | . | TRBV11-2 | CASSKDREYQETQYF | TGTGCCAGCAGCAAAGACAGGGAGTACCAAGAGACCCAGTACTTC
. | TRBJ1-2 | . | TRBV6-5 | CASREGHNYGYTF | TGTGCCAGCAGAGAGGGACATAACTATGGCTACACCTTC
TRBD2 | TRBJ2-7 | . | TRBV4-3 | CASSRASGSGEQYF | TGCGCCAGCAGCCGGGCCAGCGGGAGTGGAGAGCAGTACTTC
. | TRBJ1-3 | . | TRBV7-9 | CASSSGNTIYF | TGTGCCAGCAGCTCAGGAAACACCATATATTTT
. | TRBJ2-5 | . | TRBV13 | CASSSSGGVETQYF | TGTGCCAGCAGCTCCAGCGGAGGGGTAGAGACCCAGTACTTC
TRBD1 | TRBJ1-1 | . | TRBV5-1 | CASSHGQGMSEAFF | TGCGCCAGCAGCCACGGACAGGGAATGTCTGAAGCTTTCTTT
TRBD1 | TRBJ2-1 | . | TRBV10-3 | CAIQTGRQNSYNEQFF | TGTGCCATTCAGACAGGGCGTCAAAATTCCTACAATGAGCAGTTCTTC
TRBD1 | TRBJ1-4 | . | TRBV5-1 | CASSLGDRVSGEKLFF | TGCGCCAGCAGCTTGGGAGACAGGGTTTCGGGGGAAAAACTGTTTTTT
TRBD1 | TRBJ1-2 | . | TRBV5-5 | CASSSGQGYGYTF | TGTGCCAGCAGCTCGGGACAGGGATATGGCTACACCTTC
. | TRBJ1-2 | . | TRBV28 | CASSLTGYSYGYTF | TGTGCCAGCAGTCTAACAGGGTATTCCTATGGCTACACCTTC
. | TRBJ2-3 | . | TRBV11-3 | CASSLSRDPHTQYF | TGTGCCAGCAGCTTAAGCCGAGATCCGCATACGCAGTATTTT
. | TRBJ2-7 | . | TRBV5-6 | CASSATGRSYEQYF | TGTGCCAGCAGCGCGACAGGGAGGTCCTACGAGCAGTACTTC